These 18 T cell receptor beta chains share one sample of origin, sequenced in a study of CD8 T cells in ankylosing spondylitis. TCRdb itself ran the 5' RACE reads through MiXCR, one entry per CDR3 protein. The data show around 42,000 distinct CDR3 sequences, less than 3.5% seen once. Sequenced material: blood, either unsorted or a sorted T cell fraction (not recorded which). Receptors originate from a male donor with ankylosing spondylitis or in good health (not recorded which).

This clonotype was seen once. The V gene is TRBV9, the J gene TRBJ2-3; D could derive from TRBD1 or TRBD2 (7 bases each). The CDR3 is 15 residues long. From germline, CDR1 is SGDLS and CDR2 YYNGEE. The V gene lost 6 bases and the J gene lost 0 bases, with 14 bases spanning the gap. The CDR3 spells CASTWGGQSTDTQYF. The CDR3 nucleotides are TGTGCCAGCACCTGGGGGGGACAGAGCACAGATACGCAGTATTTT.

This clonotype occurred many times. This sequence joins TRBV9 and TRBJ2-5; either TRBD1 or TRBD2 may fit D (5 bases each). Germline assignment: CDR1 SGDLS and CDR2 YYNGEE. V lost 0 bases, J lost 2 bases, and 14 bases lay in between. CDR3 size: 16 residues. This CDR3 is CASSVGGSSLQETQYF. Written as DNA, the CDR3 is TGTGCCAGCAGCGTAGGGGGGAGTTCCCTGCAAGAGACCCAGTACTTC.

The table lists this clonotype with many counts. The J gene is TRBJ2-3, the V gene TRBV9; 9 bases fit TRBD2. The germline V gene encodes CDR1 SGDLS and CDR2 YYNGEE. The CDR3 extends over 17 amino acids. With 0 bases clipped from V and 4 bases from J, the junction kept 9 bases outside the gene matches. CDR3 region: CASSVEPGGRAADTQYF. CDR3 DNA: TGTGCCAGCAGCGTAGAGCCTGGCGGGAGGGCAGCAGATACGCAGTATTTT.

This clonotype was observed many times. The V call is TRBV9, the J call TRBJ2-2, with TRBD1 matching 10 bases. This CDR3 is 16 amino acids long. With 3 bases clipped from V and 3 bases from J, the junction kept 5 bases outside the gene matches. CDR1 SGDLS and CDR2 YYNGEE come from the germline V gene. Written as DNA, the CDR3 is TGTGCCAGCAGCGAGAGGGGACAGGGGTACACCGGGGAGCTGTTTTTT. Translated: CASSERGQGYTGELFF.

This clonotype appeared many times. The chain recombines TRBV9 with TRBJ2-2; 9 bases are a match to TRBD2. V dropped 4 bases and J dropped 6; count of bases not matched to a gene: 7. CDR1 and CDR2 from the germline V gene are SGDLS and YYNGEE. The CDR3 extends over 15 amino acids. The CDR3 loop is CASSTPSGEAGELFF. CDR3 DNA: TGTGCCAGCAGCACCCCTAGCGGGGAGGCCGGGGAGCTGTTTTTT.

This clonotype has a count of ten or more. The DNA of the CDR3 is TGTGCCAGCAGCGTCGGGACTAGCGGGAATGTAGCGGATACGCAGTATTTT. This translates into CASSVGTSGNVADTQYF. The chain is built from TRBV9 and TRBJ2-3, with 13 bases lining up with TRBD2. From germline, CDR1 is SGDLS and CDR2 YYNGEE. J gave up 6 bases and V 2 bases, and 9 bases lay outside the gene matches. The CDR3 is made up of 17 amino acids.

There are many counts of this clonotype. The J gene is TRBJ2-7, the V gene TRBV9; 7 bases are a match to TRBD1. Unmatched junction bases numbered 3, after V lost 1 base and J lost 2 bases. The CDR3 contains 14 residues. Germline V gene data show CDR1 as SGDLS and CDR2 as YYNGEE. CDR3 sequence: CASSVTGVTYEQYF. The CDR3 nucleotides read TGTGCCAGCAGCGTAACAGGGGTCACCTACGAGCAGTACTTC.

The chain employs TRBV9 and TRBJ1-2; D is unresolved. From germline, CDR1 is SGDLS and CDR2 YYNGEE. The CDR3 length is 14 residues. The V end was cut by 0 bases, the J end by 5 bases, with 11 bases between. CDR3 sequence reads: CASSVGGQSYGYTF. CDR3 nucleotide sequence: TGTGCCAGCAGCGTAGGAGGGCAGTCGTATGGCTACACCTTC.

This clonotype occurred many times. V usage is TRBV9 and J usage is TRBJ2-2, with 9 bases aligning to TRBD2. CDR1 and CDR2 from the germline V gene are SGDLS and YYNGEE. The CDR3 has 14 residues. Unmatched junction bases numbered 6, after V lost 0 bases and J lost 12 bases. CDR3 sequence reads: CASSVAIGTSKLFF. The CDR3 nucleotides read TGTGCCAGCAGCGTAGCTATAGGGACTAGCAAGCTGTTTTTT.

This clonotype showed up many times. V is TRBV9 and J is TRBJ2-7, with D possibly being TRBD2 (6 bases). The CDR3 has 15 amino acids. Germline lookup yields CDR1 SGDLS and CDR2 YYNGEE. With 0 bases removed from V and 2 bases from J, the gap between germline ends came to 12 bases. In DNA form, the CDR3 reads TGTGCCAGCAGCGTAGATAGCGGTCCAACCTACGAGCAGTACTTC. This gives the protein CASSVDSGPTYEQYF.

This clonotype has ten or more counts. This chain joins TRBV9 and TRBJ2-5; 7 bases are shared with TRBD2. From germline, CDR1 is SGDLS and CDR2 YYNGEE. There are 14 residues in the CDR3. The V segment lost 3 bases and the J segment 4 bases; nucleotides outside the gene matches: 6. The CDR3 region has the DNA TGTGCCAGCAGCGGGCCTTGGGGGGGAGAGACCCAGTACTTC. Amino acid sequence: CASSGPWGGETQYF. Full variable domain (missing parts from reference TRBV9 and TRBJ2-5): DSGVTQTPKHLITATGQRVTLRCSPRSGDLSVYWYQQSLDQGLQFLIQYYNGEERAKGNILERFSAQQFPDLHSELNLSSLELGDSALYFCASSGPWGGETQYFGPGTRLLVL.

This clonotype was seen ten or more times. This chain links TRBV9 with TRBJ2-3, with D perhaps matching TRBD1 or TRBD2 (5 bases each). Trimming took 0 bases from V and 1 from J, leaving 18 bases between them. The CDR3 runs 18 residues. From germline, CDR1 is SGDLS and CDR2 YYNGEE. The CDR3 DNA follows: TGTGCCAGCAGCGTAGAGGGTTGGGGGATCGGGGGCACAGATACGCAGTATTTT. It translates to CASSVEGWGIGGTDTQYF.

This clonotype was detected ten times or more. The chain is built from TRBV9 and TRBJ2-1; TRBD2 matches 7 bases. This CDR3 region has 16 residues. The germline CDR1 and CDR2 sequences are SGDLS and YYNGEE. V shed 2 bases and J 0 bases; nucleotides not matched to a gene: 5. The CDR3 DNA reads TGTGCCAGCAGCGTCCGGGGGGACCCCTCCTACAATGAGCAGTTCTTC. The encoded protein is CASSVRGDPSYNEQFF. Complete variable domain (other parts from reference TRBV9 and TRBJ2-1): DSGVTQTPKHLITATGQRVTLRCSPRSGDLSVYWYQQSLDQGLQFLIQYYNGEERAKGNILERFSAQQFPDLHSELNLSSLELGDSALYFCASSVRGDPSYNEQFFGPGTRLTVL.

This clonotype was seen at least ten times. The gene calls are TRBV9 and TRBJ2-3; TRBD2 matches 8 bases. The germline V gene has CDR1 SGDLS and CDR2 YYNGEE. The V segment lost 3 bases and the J segment 1 base; nucleotides outside the gene matches: 1. The CDR3 runs to 14 residues. CDR3 DNA: TGTGCCAGCAGCGGGGGACTAGGCACAGATACGCAGTATTTT. This sequence encodes CASSGGLGTDTQYF.

This clonotype occurred many times. The V gene is TRBV9, the J gene TRBJ2-2; perhaps D is TRBD1 or TRBD2 (5 bases each). The CDR3 is made up of 15 amino acids. CDR1 and CDR2 from the germline V gene are SGDLS and YYNGEE. The V and J ends lost 3 bases and 8 bases respectively, with 17 bases between them. CDR3 DNA sequence: TGTGCCAGCAGCGGACGGGGACCTCTCACGGGGGAGCTGTTTTTT. It encodes CASSGRGPLTGELFF.

This clonotype has at least ten counts. This chain connects TRBV9 to TRBJ2-1, with D unclear. CDR3 size: 13 residues. Trimming left V 2 bases short and J 4 bases short, with 7 bases between. Germline CDR1 is SGDLS and CDR2 is YYNGEE. This chain's CDR3 is CASSVEEYNEQFF. The CDR3 DNA reads TGTGCCAGCAGCGTTGAAGAATACAATGAGCAGTTCTTC.

This CDR3 is CASSVTSGRFTGELFF. CDR3 bases: TGTGCCAGCAGCGTCACTAGCGGGAGATTTACCGGGGAGCTGTTTTTT. The genes are TRBV9 and TRBJ2-2, with TRBD2 matching 11 bases. Germline assignment: CDR1 SGDLS and CDR2 YYNGEE. V trimming: 2 bases; J trimming: 5 bases; junction bases outside the gene matches: 5. This CDR3 has 16 residues.

This clonotype was counted ten times or more. V gene TRBV9 combines with J gene TRBJ1-6; TRBD1 agrees at 7 bases. CDR1 and CDR2 from the germline V gene are SGDLS and YYNGEE. CDR3 length: 16 amino acids. V trimming: 0 bases; J trimming: 8 bases; junction bases outside the gene matches: 8. In DNA, the CDR3 is TGTGCCAGCAGCGTAGCCGGGACAGCGGTTCATTCACCCCTCCACTTT. Protein sequence: CASSVAGTAVHSPLHF. Full variable domain (outside the CDR3, taken from reference TRBV9 and TRBJ1-6): DSGVTQTPKHLITATGQRVTLRCSPRSGDLSVYWYQQSLDQGLQFLIQYYNGEERAKGNILERFSAQQFPDLHSELNLSSLELGDSALYFCASSVAGTAVHSPLHFGNGTRLTVT.